These T cell receptor beta chains were read from a single sample in a study of PD-1 blockade in classical Hodgkin lymphoma. Sequenced by immunoSEQ multiplex PCR; TCRdb stores in-frame clones only, minus some. The data hold some 58,000 clones, with 88% observed a single time. The specimen was peripheral blood mononuclear cells (PBMCs), collected before the second cycle of nivolumab. All receptors come from a human donor with classical Hodgkin lymphoma. CDR3s include the opening cysteine and the closing phenylalanine or tryptophan. A D gene is named only where the DNA matches it firmly. Expanded clones get a size class; other rows say once, few or many, or leave the size out.

TRBJ2-7 TRBV7-8 - - TGTGCCAGCAGCCCCAGAAAAGAAAGGGGTTCTGGCGAGCAGTACTTC CASSPRKERGSGEQYF
TRBJ1-6 TRBV5-1 - - TGCGCCAGCAGCCCGATGGGGTTAGGGGTAAATTCACCCCTCCACTTT CASSPMGLGVNSPLHF
TRBJ1-2 TRBV5-1 TRBD1 - TGCGCCAGCAGCCCGGGACAGGGAGGAGGCTATGGCTACACCTTC CASSPGQGGGYGYTF
TRBJ2-2 TRBV5-1 - - TGCGCCAGCAGCTTGAGCTGGAACCCCGGGGAGCTGTTTTTT CASSLSWNPGELFF
TRBJ1-6 TRBV9 - - TGTGCCAGCAGTTCCGAAGGGAATTCACCCCTCCACTTT CASSSEGNSPLHF
TRBJ1-1 TRBV4-2 - - TGTGCCAGCAGCCAAGAGGAGTCGGGGAGGGGGAACACTGAAGCTTTCTTT CASSQEESGRGNTEAFF
TRBJ1-1 TRBV7-9 - - TGTGCCAGCAGCACTGGACCGGGAAGGGAAGCTTTCTTT CASSTGPGREAFF
TRBJ2-2 TRBV4-1 - - TGCGCCAGCAGCCAAGATGGCAGTTTGAACACCGGGGAGCTGTTTTTT CASSQDGSLNTGELFF
TRBJ2-6 TRBV14 - - TGTGCCAGCAGCCAAGTCTCCTCTGGGGCCAACGTCCTGACTTTC CASSQVSSGANVLTF
TRBJ2-7 TRBV5-1 TRBD1 - TGCGCCAGCAGCTTGGGTCAGGGGGTTCATGAGCAGTACTTC CASSLGQGVHEQYF
TRBJ1-1 TRBV9 - - TGTGCCAGCGGCGTGAGGATGAACACTGAAGCTTTCTTT CASGVRMNTEAFF
TRBJ2-7 TRBV5-1 TRBD1 - TGCGCCAGCAGCGTTGACAGGGTCGGCTACGAGCAGTACTTC CASSVDRVGYEQYF
TRBJ1-6 TRBV6-6 TRBD1 - TGTGCCAGCAGCCCAGGACAGGGAAGTAATTCACCCCTCCACTTT CASSPGQGSNSPLHF
TRBJ1-2 TRBV5-8 - - TGTGCCAGCAGCTTATCAAACAGAGACTATGGCTACACCTTC CASSLSNRDYGYTF
TRBJ1-4 TRBV5-1 - - TGCGCCAGCAGCTCCCTGGGGGGCTTGGGTGAAAAACTGTTTTTT CASSSLGGLGEKLFF
TRBJ1-5 TRBV7-8 - - TGTGCCAGCAGCTTAGGGCGGGATCAGCCCCAGCATTTT CASSLGRDQPQHF
TRBJ1-2 TRBV6-5 TRBD1 - TGTGCCAGCAGAGCGCAGGGGGCCACTTTCTATGGCTACACCTTC CASRAQGATFYGYTF
TRBJ1-2 TRBV7-2 - few TGTGCCAGCAGCTTAGTGGGAGATTGGGACGATGATGGCTACACCTTC CASSLVGDWDDDGYTF
TRBJ2-2 TRBV6-5 - once TGTGCCAGCAGCGACGGGTGGAACACCGGGGAGCTGTTTTTT CASSDGWNTGELFF
TRBJ1-4 TRBV6-5 - - TGTGCCAGCAGTTCAGGGGATGAAAAACTGTTTTTT CASSSGDEKLFF
TRBJ2-2 TRBV6-5 - - TGTGCCAGCACCCCTCCGGGGTCCCCCGGGGAGCTGTTTTTT CASTPPGSPGELFF
TRBJ2-3 TRBV11-2 - - TGTGCCAGCGCAACAGGCACAGATACGCAGTATTTT CASATGTDTQYF
TRBJ2-3 TRBV29-1 TRBD2 - TGCAGCGTTTCATTAATCGCGGGACTAGCCTCCACAGATACGCAGTATTTT CSVSLIAGLASTDTQYF
TRBJ2-7 TRBV6-6 TRBD2 - TGTGCCAGCAGTTACTCGCTCCTAGCGGGGGTGCAGTACTTC CASSYSLLAGVQYF
TRBJ1-2 TRBV5-1 - - TGCGCCAGCAGCGAACAGGGAGGTTCAAACTATGGCTACACCTTC CASSEQGGSNYGYTF
TRBJ1-2 TRBV19 - - TGTGCCAGTAGTATGGCGGTCGGGGGGGTTGACGGCTACACCTTC CASSMAVGGVDGYTF
TRBJ2-3 TRBV7-3 TRBD2 - TGTGCCAGCAGCCCCCTAGCGGGGGGGCCTTTAGATACGCAGTATTTT CASSPLAGGPLDTQYF
TRBJ2-7 TRBV9 TRBD1 once TGTGCCAGCAGCCCCGGGACAGCATCCTACGAGCAGTACTTC CASSPGTASYEQYF
TRBJ1-2 TRBV14 - - TGTGCCAGCAGCCAAGATCGTGGGGGGGCGGGAGGCTACACCTTC CASSQDRGGAGGYTF